This T cell receptor beta chain stems from a study of T cell responses to AZD1222 COVID-19 vaccine. Using immunoSEQ multiplex PCR, the repertoire was profiled, and TCRdb retains in-frame clones only, with some absent. Of 120,000 to 150,000 clones listed, almost 90% are singletons. This CDR3 contains 14 residues. Germline-derived CDR1 and CDR2 are MNHEY and SVGAGI. With 6 bases clipped from V and 5 bases from J, the junction kept 2 bases outside the gene matches. This clonotype was obtained from an adult who received the AZD1222 COVID-19 vaccine. The material was peripheral blood, obtained 28 days after the second AZD1222 dose. J is TRBJ2-1 and V is TRBV6-5; 12 nucleotides line up with TRBD2. The CDR3 DNA sequence: TGTGCCAGCAGGACTAGCGGGAGCCACAATGAGCAGTTCTTC. Its protein product is CASRTSGSHNEQFF.